A single sample gave rise to the 18 T cell receptor beta chains below, sequenced in a study of Ad26.COV2.S vaccination and SARS-CoV-2 variants. Sequencing used immunoSEQ multiplex PCR; TCRdb keeps in-frame clones, though not all of them. The table lists 350,000 to 550,000 clones, 89% of them singletons. Treatment noted: roughly 19 received Ad26.COV2.S at low or high dose, single or two shots; roughly five received placebo; per-sample allocation not given. Samples came from day 63 after the first vaccine or placebo injection. The input for sequencing was peripheral blood, taken in a trial of Ad26.COV2.S vaccine versus placebo. These receptor sequences come from a person between 18 and 65 years old who received the Ad26.COV2.S COVID-19 vaccine or a placebo.

This chain links TRBV14 with TRBJ2-7; D perhaps matches TRBD1 (7 bases). This CDR3 region has 13 residues. Per the germline V gene, CDR1 is SGHDN and CDR2 is FVKESK. The V end lost 3 bases, the J end lost 7 bases, and 13 bases lay between the germline ends. For the CDR3, the DNA is TGTGCCAGCAGCCACCGACAGGGAGGTGAGCAGTACTTC. Encoded protein: CASSHRQGGEQYF.

The V call is TRBV2, the J call TRBJ1-2; 10 bases agree with TRBD1. From germline, CDR1 is SNHLY and CDR2 FYNNEI. The CDR3 totals 14 residues. The J segment lost 8 bases and the V segment lost 5 bases, leaving 8 bases of the junction unmatched. The CDR3 coding sequence is TGTGCCAGCAGTCCCGGGACAGGGGTGGGAGGCTACACCTTC. The encoded protein is CASSPGTGVGGYTF.

The chain uses TRBV12-3 or TRBV12-4 and TRBJ1-2; 7 positions match TRBD1. The length of the CDR3 is 13 residues. With 6 bases clipped from V and 8 bases from J, the junction kept 9 bases outside the gene matches. The CDR3 is CASSLGQSAGYTF. The CDR3 DNA sequence: TGTGCCAGCAGCTTGGGACAGAGTGCGGGCTACACCTTC.

V usage is TRBV5-4 and J usage is TRBJ2-3; D unclear. Germline loops: CDR1 SGHNT, CDR2 YYREEE (reference sequence). This CDR3 region has 16 residues. V lost 7 bases and J 6 bases, leaving 24 bases between the germline ends. CDR3 region: CASSDRGRSVGDTQYF. The DNA of the CDR3 is TGTGCCAGCTCGGACCGCGGTCGGAGTGTAGGGGATACGCAGTATTTT.

This chain connects TRBV25-1 to TRBJ2-3; the match to TRBD2 covers 13 bases. This CDR3 contains 18 residues. Germline-derived CDR1 and CDR2 are MGHDK and SYGVNS. With V trimmed by 2 bases and J by 5 bases, 10 bases remained unmatched. Written as DNA, the CDR3 is TGTGCCAGCAGTGAAGGGACTAGCGGGGACCCCAGTGGAGATACGCAGTATTTT. It codes for CASSEGTSGDPSGDTQYF. The full variable domain, in which reference TRBV25-1 and TRBJ2-3 provide the parts outside the CDR3, is EADIYQTPRYLVIGTGKKITLECSQTMGHDKMYWYQQDPGMELHLIHYSYGVNSTEKGDLSSESTVSRIRTEHFPLTLESARPSHTSQYLCASSEGTSGDPSGDTQYFGPGTRLTVL.

The chain recombines TRBV29-1 with TRBJ1-1; D unresolved. Trimming took 3 bases from V and 3 from J, leaving 5 bases between them. The length of the CDR3 is 11 residues. Germline CDR1 reads SQVTM; CDR2 reads ANQGSEA. The CDR3 DNA sequence: TGCAGCGTTGAGGTCTACACTGAAGCTTTCTTT. Its translation: CSVEVYTEAFF.

The table lists this clone with a count of one. This chain links TRBV15 with TRBJ1-5; D is undetermined. CDR3 length: 13 residues. Trimming pared 4 bases from V and 6 bases from J, leaving 10 bases between. Germline V gene sequence: CDR1 LNHNV, CDR2 YYDKDF (reference sequence). In nucleotides, the CDR3 is TGTGCCACCAGCATAAGGGAGGCTCAGCCCCAGCATTTT. This encodes CATSIREAQPQHF.

This chain uses TRBV6-5 with TRBJ1-5; D remains ambiguous. V shed 10 bases and J shed 4 bases, with 17 bases lying between them. CDR1 is MNHEY, CDR2 SVGAGI, per germline. This CDR3 comprises 14 residues. The CDR3 is CATATSHGNQPQHF. CDR3 nucleotide sequence: TGTGCCACCGCAACTTCCCATGGAAATCAGCCCCAGCATTTT.

The V and J genes are TRBV21-1 and TRBJ1-6. TRBV21-1 is an annotated pseudogene. The CDR3 length is 18 residues. The chain's CDR3 is CASSTGLVGGSQNSPLHF. DNA of the CDR3: TGTGCCAGCAGCACCGGGCTCGTGGGGGGATCTCAGAATTCACCCCTCCACTTT.

V and J are TRBV18 and TRBJ2-5, with 9 bases lining up with TRBD1. CDR1 is KGHSH, CDR2 LQKENI, per germline. This CDR3 spans 17 amino acids. J gave up 3 bases and V 2 bases, and 10 bases lay outside the gene matches. The CDR3 is CASSPSLRDRVEETQYF. The CDR3 nucleotides read TGTGCCAGCTCACCAAGTCTCAGGGACAGGGTGGAAGAGACCCAGTACTTC.

The chain combines TRBV2 with TRBJ2-5; D is possibly TRBD2 (5 bases). The CDR3 contains 13 residues. V was shortened by 8 bases and J by 2 bases, with 12 bases between the two germline ends. Germline CDR1 SNHLY, CDR2 FYNNEI. In nucleotides, the CDR3 is TGTGCCAGCGCCCGGGGTTATCAAGAGACCCAGTACTTC. Amino acids: CASARGYQETQYF.

In the case of this clone: Other DNA sequences in this specimen translate into the identical CDR3. The rearrangement uses TRBV7-2 and TRBJ1-5; 7 bases match TRBD1. The CDR3 has 14 amino acids. Per the germline V gene, CDR1 is SGHTA and CDR2 is FQGNSA. After removal of 3 bases from V and 6 bases from J, the junction contained 5 bases not matched to a gene. CDR3 sequence reads: CASSFRQGSQPQHF. CDR3 nucleotides: TGTGCCAGCAGCTTTAGACAGGGTAGTCAGCCCCAGCATTTT.

The rearrangement links TRBV6-6 to TRBJ2-3; 11 bases align to TRBD2. The germline V gene has CDR1 MNHNY and CDR2 SVGAGI (reference sequence). The CDR3 is 15 residues long. V lost 5 bases to trimming and J lost 1 base; unmatched junction nucleotides: 2. In DNA form, the CDR3 reads TGTGCCAGCAGTAAGGGACTAGCGGGCACAGATACGCAGTATTTT. Amino acids: CASSKGLAGTDTQYF.

In DNA, the CDR3 is TGTGCCAGCAGTTACGGGGACACAACCTACGAGCAGTACTTC. Translating gives CASSYGDTTYEQYF. The chain recombines TRBV6-6 with TRBJ2-7; perhaps TRBD1 as D (6 bases). In germline, CDR1 is MNHNY, CDR2 SVGAGI (reference sequence). The CDR3 spans 14 residues. V lost 2 bases and J lost 2, with 10 bases in between.

This chain uses TRBV30 with TRBJ1-2, with 9 bases fitting TRBD1. The trim removed 3 bases at V and 4 bases at J, leaving 12 bases unmatched. The length of the CDR3 is 16 residues. The germline gives CDR1 GTSNPN, CDR2 SVGIG (reference sequence). CDR3 DNA sequence: TGTGCCTGGAGGGGTCATACAGGGGGCGAAACCTATGGCTACACCTTC. Its translation is CAWRGHTGGETYGYTF.

The chain employs TRBV7-8 and TRBJ2-7; D is possibly TRBD1 (7 bases). V lost 5 bases and J lost 0, with 14 bases in between. Germline V gene lookup returns CDR1 SGHVS and CDR2 FQNEAQ. The CDR3 is 15 residues long. The CDR3 spells CASSRRGDSSYEQYF. CDR3 coding DNA: TGTGCCAGCAGCCGCAGGGGGGACAGCTCCTACGAGCAGTACTTC.

Comments on this clone: The same CDR3 is also encoded by other DNA sequences in this sample. The J gene is TRBJ2-7, the V gene TRBV12-3 or TRBV12-4; unclear D gene. The V end lost 3 bases, the J end lost 2 bases, and 8 bases lay between the germline ends. The CDR3 has 13 residues. The DNA for the CDR3 is TGTGCCAGCAGTTTTTCTGGGGCCTACGAGCAGTACGTC. Translated, it gives CASSFSGAYEQYV.

V usage is TRBV18 and J usage is TRBJ1-2; D possibly corresponds to TRBD1 (5 bases). Germline V gene data show CDR1 as KGHSH and CDR2 as LQKENI. This CDR3 is built from 13 residues. Deletions cut 5 bases from V and 2 bases from J, with 9 bases between. The CDR3 is CASSAGPNYGYTF. For the CDR3, the DNA is TGTGCCAGCTCAGCGGGACCCAACTATGGCTACACCTTC. The full variable domain, rest sourced from reference TRBV18 and TRBJ1-2, is NAGVMQNPRHLVRRRGQEARLRCSPMKGHSHVYWYRQLPEEGLKFMVYLQKENIIDESGMPKERFSAEFPKEGPSILRIQQVVRGDSAAYFCASSAGPNYGYTFGSGTRLTVV.